Listed below are T cell receptor beta chains from one sample, sequenced in a study of T cell responses to AZD1222 COVID-19 vaccine. The protocol was immunoSEQ multiplex PCR, while the TCRdb copy is restricted to in-frame clones and leaves out a portion. The data contain approximately 110,000 clones, 88% of them seen just once; the ten biggest clones take up 9% to 9.5%. The sequencing here drew on peripheral blood, taken on day 0 of AZD1222 vaccination. Receptor source: an adult in good health. CDR3s include the opening cysteine and the closing phenylalanine or tryptophan. A D gene is named only where the DNA matches it firmly. Size is omitted from some rows. Given values are once, few, many or a class for expanded clones.

j_call	v_call	d_call	clone_size	cdr3_nt	cdr3_aa
TRBJ2-7	TRBV5-4	-	-	TGTGCCAGCAGCTTGGAGATAGCCCCCCTCGAGCAGTACTTC	CASSLEIAPLEQYF
TRBJ2-1	TRBV4-2	TRBD2	once	TGTGCCAGCAGCCCGGGACTAGCGGGAGGCAGCGAGCAGTTCTTC	CASSPGLAGGSEQFF
TRBJ2-7	TRBV14	-	-	TGTGCCAGCAGCCAAGATGAAGCTATTCTAAGCTACGAGCAGTACTTC	CASSQDEAILSYEQYF
TRBJ2-1	TRBV19	TRBD2	-	TGTGCCAGTAGTATGCTGACTAGCGGGAGTAATGAGCAGTTCTTC	CASSMLTSGSNEQFF
TRBJ1-2	TRBV19	TRBD1	-	TGTGCCAGTAGTACTCCCGGGACAGGGTATGGCTACACCTTC	CASSTPGTGYGYTF
TRBJ2-4	TRBV6-1	-	-	TGTGCCACCTGGGAGCTGGGGATGGCCAAAAACATTCAGTACTTC	CATWELGMAKNIQYF
TRBJ2-7	TRBV28	TRBD1	-	TGTGCCAGCAGTCTGACAGGGGGCGAGCAGTACTTC	CASSLTGGEQYF
TRBJ1-2	TRBV11-2	-	once	TGTGCCAGCAGCAGGGGAATCGTGGGTTCCAGCTATGGCTACACCTTC	CASSRGIVGSSYGYTF
TRBJ2-1	TRBV29-1	TRBD2	-	TGCAGCGTTGATGGACTAGTCGGCAATGAGCAGTTCTTC	CSVDGLVGNEQFF
TRBJ2-4	TRBV7-2	TRBD2	-	TGTGCCAGCAGCCCTAGCGGGAGAGGGAACATTCAGTACTTC	CASSPSGRGNIQYF
TRBJ2-5	TRBV7-2	TRBD2	-	TGTGCCAGCAGCCTGACTAGCGGTGAGACCCAGTACTTC	CASSLTSGETQYF
TRBJ1-3	TRBV5-1	TRBD1	-	TGCGCCAGCAGCATTACAGGGGCCACTGGAAACACCATATATTTT	CASSITGATGNTIYF
TRBJ1-6	TRBV19	TRBD1	-	TGTGCCAGTAGTATCCCAGGGGGAAGGAATTCACCCCTCCACTTT	CASSIPGGRNSPLHF
TRBJ2-3	TRBV9	TRBD2	-	TGTGCCAGCAGCGTCGGGACTAGCGGCACAGATACGCAGTATTTT	CASSVGTSGTDTQYF
TRBJ1-2	TRBV9	-	-	TGTGCCAGCAGCACCGCAGGGGATGGCTACACCTTC	CASSTAGDGYTF
TRBJ1-5	TRBV10-1	-	once	TGCGCCAGCAGTGGGGGTTATAGCAATCAGCCCCAGCATTTT	CASSGGYSNQPQHF
TRBJ2-1	TRBV11-2	-	-	TGTGCCAGCAGCCCGGGACTCGCTTGGTCCAATGAGCAGTTCTTC	CASSPGLAWSNEQFF
TRBJ2-1	TRBV23-1	TRBD2	-	TGCGCCAGCAGTCAATGGGGGGGACTAGCGGACAATGAGCAGTTCTTC	CASSQWGGLADNEQFF
TRBJ1-4	TRBV7-6	-	-	TGTGCCAGCAGCCAATACAGCGTTAATGAAAAACTGTTTTTT	CASSQYSVNEKLFF
TRBJ2-7	TRBV19	TRBD1	once	TGTGCCAGTAGTTTAAGACAGGGGATCTACGAGCAGTACTTC	CASSLRQGIYEQYF
TRBJ2-7	TRBV27	-	-	TGTGCCAGCAGTTTATCGGGGACAAGGCCTCGAGAGCAGTACTTC	CASSLSGTRPREQYF
TRBJ2-1	TRBV2	-	-	TGTGCCACCCGGGACTTATCTTACAATGAGCAGTTCTTC	CATRDLSYNEQFF
TRBJ2-5	TRBV4-2	-	-	TGTGCCAGCAGCCAAGGTGGGGGAAAAGAGACCCAGTACTTC	CASSQGGGKETQYF
TRBJ2-2	TRBV19	TRBD2	once	TGTGCCAGTAGTATCGGTCTAGCGGGAGGTCGGGTCACCGGGGAGCTGTTTTTT	CASSIGLAGGRVTGELFF
TRBJ1-1	TRBV10-2	-	-	TGCGCCAGCAGTGTGGGGGGTGGGATGAACACTGAAGCTTTCTTT	CASSVGGGMNTEAFF
TRBJ2-5	TRBV29-1	-	-	TGCAGCGCCGGGCAAATGGGGGAGACCCAGTACTTC	CSAGQMGETQYF
TRBJ2-5	TRBV28	-	-	TGTGCCAGCAGTTTAGCAGGGACGCGGGAGACCCAGTACTTC	CASSLAGTRETQYF
TRBJ2-7	TRBV28	TRBD1	-	TGTGCCAGCATCCCCTCGGGGACAGGGACCTACGAGCAGTACTTC	CASIPSGTGTYEQYF
TRBJ1-5	TRBV19	-	few	TGTGCCAGTAGTAGAACGGGTGGGGGTAGCAATCAGCCCCAGCATTTT	CASSRTGGGSNQPQHF
TRBJ2-1	TRBV3-1/TRBV3-2	TRBD2	once	TGTGCCAGCAGCCAAATTCGGGCTAGCGGTAACAATGAGCAGTTCTTC	CASSQIRASGNNEQFF
TRBJ2-7	TRBV28	-	-	TGTGCCAGTGGAGTCGGATCCTACGAGCAGTACTTC	CASGVGSYEQYF
TRBJ1-1	TRBV19	-	few	TGTGCCAGTAGTAGGACCCAGAACACTGAAGCTTTCTTT	CASSRTQNTEAFF
TRBJ1-2	TRBV6-1	TRBD1	-	TGTGCCAGCAGTGAAAATATCTCGACAGGGGGGTATGGCTACACCTTC	CASSENISTGGYGYTF
TRBJ2-7	TRBV24-1	TRBD2	-	TGTGCCACCAGTGATCCAACTAGCGGCGTCGACGAGCAGTACTTC	CATSDPTSGVDEQYF
TRBJ1-3	TRBV4-2	-	few	TGTGCCAGCAGCCAAGGGACCTCTTGGGGAAACACCATATATTTT	CASSQGTSWGNTIYF